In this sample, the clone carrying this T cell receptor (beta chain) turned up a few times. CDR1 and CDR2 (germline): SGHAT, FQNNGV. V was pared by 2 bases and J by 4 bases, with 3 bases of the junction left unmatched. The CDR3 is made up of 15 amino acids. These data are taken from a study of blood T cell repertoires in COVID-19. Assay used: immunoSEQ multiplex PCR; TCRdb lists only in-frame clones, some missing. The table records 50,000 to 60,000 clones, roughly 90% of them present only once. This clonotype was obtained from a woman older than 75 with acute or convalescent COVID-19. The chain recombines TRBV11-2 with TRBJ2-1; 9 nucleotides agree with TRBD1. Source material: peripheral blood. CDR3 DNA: TGTGCCAGCAGCTTATCCGGGACAGGGTACAATGAGCAGTTCTTC. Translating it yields CASSLSGTGYNEQFF.